This T cell receptor beta chain was identified during a study of shared clonotypes between healthy human individuals. Study-wide results and limits: The authors sampled blood alone, and tissue repertoires likely differ.

Generated by immunoSEQ multiplex PCR, the TCRdb table keeps only in-frame clones and is missing some. The sample contains millions of clones, about 94% of which appear only once. In the case of this clone: What it recognizes is unknown.

CD45RO-negative, CCR7-positively selected cells formed the naive CD8 fraction, excluding terminally differentiated effector memory CD45RA+ cells. Healthy adults negative for HIV, lacking recent acute infections or vaccinations, served as donors. The material sequenced was naive CD8+ T cells sorted from blood. This TCR derives from a young man in good health.

CDR3 nucleotide sequence: TGTGCCAGCAGCTCCGTAGCGGGAGACCCCCCAGATACGCAGTATTTT. Its protein is CASSSVAGDPPDTQYF. The chain employs TRBV7-6 and TRBJ2-3, with 9 nucleotides matching TRBD2. The trim removed 4 bases at V and 4 bases at J, leaving 9 bases unmatched. The length of the CDR3 is 16 residues. Germline V gene sequence: CDR1 SGHVS, CDR2 FNYEAQ.